This entry describes one T cell receptor (beta chain). As yet, its antigen is unknown. This entry comes from a study of T-cell reconstitution after alpha-beta-depleted transplantation in children. Study-wide results and limits: Several hundred expanded graft clones reportedly gave rise to the alpha-beta T cells present about two months after transplant. The high TCRbeta diversity at day 60 in some patients came from surviving recipient T cells and thymic progenitors. Diversity and T-cell counts at one year after transplant derived mostly from new T cells.

The CDR3 is 16 residues long. V gave up 4 bases and J gave up 6 bases; unmatched junction bases: 14. The V gene's germline CDR1 is SGHRS and CDR2 YFSETQ. During its preparation, the TCRbeta library received unique molecular identifiers. One entry per CDR3 protein, called by TCRdb with MiXCR from the PCR reads. Here the sample spans about 870,000 distinct CDR3 sequences, around 17% being singletons. The specimen was PBMCs, mostly from graft donor cells, collected 360 days after TCRalphabeta/CD19-depleted stem cell transplant. This receptor was taken from a male patient younger than 18 who had a stem cell transplant for acute lymphoblastic leukemia, so the T cells may come from the graft donor. The V gene is TRBV5-1, the J gene TRBJ2-3, with 7 nucleotides matching TRBD2. The CDR3 is CASSQQAGRGIDTQYF. DNA of the CDR3: TGCGCCAGCAGCCAACAAGCGGGACGGGGGATTGATACGCAGTATTTT. Full variable domain (outside the CDR3, taken from reference TRBV5-1 and TRBJ2-3): KAGVTQTPRYLIKTRGQQVTLSCSPISGHRSVSWYQQTPGQGLQFLFEYFSETQRNKGNFPGRFSGRQFSNSRSEMNVSTLELGDSALYLCASSQQAGRGIDTQYFGPGTRLTVL.